These 18 T cell receptor beta chains originate from one sample sequenced in a study of vaccination effects on CD4 cells after COVID-19. The data were produced by immunoSEQ multiplex PCR, yet TCRdb's version contains in-frame clones alone and is incomplete. The sample has about 27,000 clones, roughly 80% seen once; the top ten hold 1.4%. No antigen is known for these receptors. Antigen-specific CD4+ T cells were expanded with viral peptide pools in the ViraFEST assay before sequencing. It was after more than 8 days of culture that CD4+ T cells were isolated. Each person got two doses of an mRNA SARS-CoV-2 vaccine, BNT162b2 or mRNA-1273. The source was CD4+ T cells from PBMCs cultured with HCoV-NL63 spike peptides, collected after COVID-19 vaccination. Every receptor here comes from a human donor who received a COVID-19 vaccine. Some clones in this sample may be carry-over from other donors' samples.

This rearrangement joins TRBV5-1 to TRBJ2-5; TRBD2 aligns across 9 bases. CDR1 and CDR2 (germline): SGHRS, YFSETQ. This CDR3 is 14 amino acids long. V shed 2 bases, J shed 3 bases, and the junction held 2 bases outside the gene matches. DNA of the CDR3: TGCGCCAGCAGCTTCTCTAGCGGGGAAGAGACCCAGTACTTC. It codes for CASSFSSGEETQYF. The full variable domain, its missing parts supplied by reference TRBV5-1 and TRBJ2-5, is KAGVTQTPRYLIKTRGQQVTLSCSPISGHRSVSWYQQTPGQGLQFLFEYFSETQRNKGNFPGRFSGRQFSNSRSEMNVSTLELGDSALYLCASSFSSGEETQYFGPGTRLLVL.

The chain uses TRBV5-1 and TRBJ1-1, with D perhaps TRBD1 (6 bases). Trimming left V 3 bases short and J 10 bases short, with 10 bases between. Germline V CDR1 and CDR2: SGHRS, YFSETQ. This CDR3 spans 11 amino acids. The CDR3 region is CASSSGGAAFF. In DNA, the CDR3 is TGCGCCAGCAGCTCTGGGGGGGCAGCTTTCTTT. The full variable domain, completed using reference TRBV5-1 and TRBJ1-1, is KAGVTQTPRYLIKTRGQQVTLSCSPISGHRSVSWYQQTPGQGLQFLFEYFSETQRNKGNFPGRFSGRQFSNSRSEMNVSTLELGDSALYLCASSSGGAAFFGQGTRLTVV.

This clone was counted once. The chain carries TRBV6-2 or TRBV6-3 and TRBJ1-2, with D possibly being TRBD1 (5 bases). Trimming left V 5 bases short and J 5 bases short, with 12 bases between. The CDR3 is 13 amino acids. The germline gives CDR1 MNHEY, CDR2 SVGEGT. As DNA, the CDR3 is TGTGCCAGCAGTCCGGGACTGCTTTATGGCTACACCTTC. This sequence encodes CASSPGLLYGYTF.

The chain recombines TRBV6-2 or TRBV6-3 with TRBJ2-3, with 7 nucleotides matching TRBD2. Germline-derived CDR1 and CDR2 are MNHEY and SVGEGT. With 5 bases clipped from V and 4 bases from J, the junction kept 12 bases outside the gene matches. CDR3 length: 16 residues. CDR3: CASSLNPGGTADTQYF. The CDR3 DNA is TGTGCCAGCAGTCTAAACCCGGGAGGCACAGCAGATACGCAGTATTTT.

The chain carries TRBV18 and TRBJ1-6; D not resolved. CDR3 length: 16 residues. Trimming removed 2 bases from V and 7 bases from J, with 15 bases in between. Germline values: CDR1 KGHSH, CDR2 LQKENI. The CDR3 region is CASSPRRPVGNSPLHF. The DNA for the CDR3 is TGTGCCAGCTCACCAAGGAGACCTGTGGGAAATTCACCCCTCCACTTT.

This clone has a single count. The chain combines TRBV19 with TRBJ1-1; D is uncertain. The V gene's germline CDR1 is LNHDA and CDR2 SQIVND (reference sequence). The CDR3 is 17 amino acids. V lost 1 base and J lost 3, with 18 bases in between. CDR3 loop: CASSIVYHGRRDTEAFF. The CDR3 DNA reads as TGTGCCAGTAGTATAGTCTACCATGGCAGGAGGGACACTGAAGCTTTCTTT.

The chain has TRBV4-3 and TRBJ1-6; tentatively, D is TRBD1 (6 bases). This CDR3 comprises 15 residues. From germline, CDR1 is LGHNA and CDR2 YSLEER. V dropped 0 bases and J dropped 10 bases, with 13 bases sitting between them. The DNA for the CDR3 is TGCGCCAGCAGCCAAGAGGACAGTCCTGGGTCACCCCTCCACTTT. Encoded protein: CASSQEDSPGSPLHF.

V and J are TRBV6-1 and TRBJ1-2; 10 bases align to TRBD1. Germline V gene lookup returns CDR1 MNHNS and CDR2 SASEGT. The V segment lost 5 bases and the J segment 4 bases; nucleotides outside the gene matches: 7. This CDR3 comprises 15 residues. The CDR3 loop is CASSLTGGASYGYTF. The CDR3 nucleotides read TGTGCCAGCAGTTTGACAGGGGGCGCAAGCTATGGCTACACCTTC.

In nucleotides, the CDR3 is TGTGCCAGCTCACCAATGCTAGCGGGGGGGCAAGAGACCCAGTACTTC. Translated: CASSPMLAGGQETQYF. V usage is TRBV18 and J usage is TRBJ2-5, with 12 bases aligning to TRBD2. J was trimmed by 2 bases and V by 2 bases; bases with no gene match: 3. The CDR3 is 16 amino acids. Germline V gives CDR1 KGHSH, CDR2 LQKENI. The full variable domain, completed using reference TRBV18 and TRBJ2-5, is NAGVMQNPRHLVRRRGQEARLRCSPMKGHSHVYWYRQLPEEGLKFMVYLQKENIIDESGMPKERFSAEFPKEGPSILRIQQVVRGDSAAYFCASSPMLAGGQETQYFGPGTRLLVL.

The V call is TRBV6-2 or TRBV6-3, the J call TRBJ2-2; D is possibly TRBD1 (6 bases). The CDR3 runs to 14 residues. Trimming stripped 6 bases from V and 3 bases from J, with 11 bases between. CDR1 MNHEY and CDR2 SVGEGT come from the germline V gene. The CDR3: CASSRQVDTGELFF. The CDR3 nucleotides read TGTGCCAGCAGCCGACAGGTCGACACCGGGGAGCTGTTTTTT.

This clone was seen a few times. The rearrangement uses TRBV4-2 and TRBJ1-5; no clear D gene. CDR1 is LGHNA, CDR2 YNFKEQ, per germline. The CDR3 runs 14 residues. V was cut by 4 bases and J by 1 base, with 8 bases left in between. This CDR3 reads CASSPPESNQPQHF. Written as DNA, the CDR3 is TGTGCCAGCAGCCCCCCTGAGAGCAATCAGCCCCAGCATTTT.

The rearrangement uses TRBV7-2 and TRBJ1-5, with 9 bases identical to TRBD1. The CDR3 length is 13 residues. Germline assignment: CDR1 SGHTA and CDR2 FQGNSA. With V trimmed by 5 bases and J by 4 bases, 0 bases remained unmatched. The CDR3 nucleotides read TGTGCCAGCAGCGGACAGGGGAATCAGCCCCAGCATTTT. Encoded protein: CASSGQGNQPQHF.

This rearrangement joins TRBV25-1 to TRBJ1-5; D not certain. Between the trimmed V and J ends, which lost 6 bases and 5 bases, there was a span of 11 bases. The CDR3 extends over 13 amino acids. The germline gives CDR1 MGHDK, CDR2 SYGVNS. The CDR3 DNA follows: TGTGCCAGCAGCTCGGGGATCTATCAGCCCCAGCATTTT. Protein product: CASSSGIYQPQHF.

The DNA of the CDR3 is TGTGCCAGCACTAGCGGGGGAGCGAACACCGGGGAGCTGTTTTTT. This sequence encodes CASTSGGANTGELFF. The rearrangement links TRBV19 to TRBJ2-2, with TRBD2 identical over 11 bases. J lost 0 bases, V lost 9 bases, and 3 bases had no gene match. Looked up from germline, CDR1 is LNHDA and CDR2 is SQIVND (reference sequence). The CDR3 loop spans 15 amino acids.

V gene TRBV7-9 combines with J gene TRBJ2-7, with a possible D match to TRBD2 (6 bases). The CDR3 is 15 residues long. Germline lookup yields CDR1 SEHNR and CDR2 FQNEAQ (reference sequence). Trimming took 7 bases from V and 5 from J, leaving 21 bases between them. The CDR3 region is CASTLGGHKGDEQYV. As DNA, the CDR3 is TGTGCCAGCACCTTGGGAGGTCACAAAGGGGACGAGCAGTACGTC.

This clone has a single count. The V and J genes are TRBV29-1 and TRBJ2-1; the D call may be TRBD1 or TRBD2 (5 bases each). This CDR3 comprises 16 residues. Trimming pared 0 bases from V and 5 bases from J, leaving 17 bases between. The V gene's germline CDR1 is SQVTM and CDR2 ANQGSEA. The CDR3 DNA reads as TGCAGCGTTGAAGATCTAGGGGACGGCACGGACAATGAGCAGTTCTTC. The encoded protein is CSVEDLGDGTDNEQFF.

The chain carries TRBV28 and TRBJ2-5; either TRBD1 or TRBD2 may fit D (5 bases each). V lost 2 bases and J lost 1, with 11 bases in between. CDR1 and CDR2 (germline): MDHEN, SYDVKM. This CDR3 comprises 15 residues. The CDR3 sequence: CASSLHSGGQETQYF. The DNA for the CDR3 is TGTGCCAGCAGTTTACATAGTGGGGGCCAAGAGACCCAGTACTTC. Filled out from reference TRBV28 and TRBJ2-5, the complete variable domain reads DVKVTQSSRYLVKRTGEKVFLECVQDMDHENMFWYRQDPGLGLRLIYFSYDVKMKEKGDIPEGYSVSREKKERFSLILESASTNQTSMYLCASSLHSGGQETQYFGPGTRLLVL.

The chain has TRBV4-3 and TRBJ2-5; possibly TRBD2 for D (6 bases). V lost 0 bases and J lost 5, with 10 bases in between. Germline CDR1 is LGHNA and CDR2 is YSLEER. CDR3 size: 14 residues. CDR3 amino acids: CASSQDRGWETQYF. CDR3 nucleotides: TGCGCCAGCAGCCAAGATCGGGGGTGGGAGACCCAGTACTTC.